Sequencing of this T cell receptor (beta chain) was carried out in a study of pediatric ulcerative colitis. General observations from the study: Ulcerative colitis patients shared more blood-rectal clones than controls. Substantially fewer templates came from a couple of patients' blood samples.

With regard to this clone: Its target is not known.

TCRdb's table, derived via immunoSEQ multiplex PCR, lists solely in-frame clones and lacks some. This table has 55,000 to 65,000 clones, 75% to 85% appearing once. Germline V gives CDR1 DFQATT, CDR2 SNEGSKA (reference sequence). The CDR3 consists of 11 residues. The V and J genes are TRBV20-1 and TRBJ1-2; D remains ambiguous. This sequence was found in a boy aged 10-17 years with moderate ulcerative colitis. The sample taken for sequencing was blood. CDR3 loop: CRSKTNYGYTF. In nucleotides, the CDR3 is TGCAGGAGCAAAACTAACTATGGCTACACCTTC.